The rows below give T cell receptor beta chains drawn from one sample of a study of cytomegalovirus exposure and HLA in healthy donors. Libraries were prepared by immunoSEQ multiplex PCR; TCRdb keeps only in-frame clonotypes and omits some of them. The sample records about 140,000 clones, around three quarters being singletons. The sequencing sample was made of PBMCs. The receptors derive from a man in his late teens or twenties in good health and CMV-seronegative. The CDR3 runs from the conserved cysteine through the conserved F or W. A D gene is named only where the DNA matches it firmly. Some rows mark clone size as missing; the rest say once, few, many or name a class of expanded clone.

cdr3_length: 13
j_call: TRBJ1-3
v_call: TRBV28
d_call: TRBD1
clone_size: few
cdr3_aa: CASRRGFGNTIYF
cdr3_nt: TGTGCCAGCCGCAGGGGGTTCGGAAACACCATATATTTT

cdr3_length: 15
j_call: TRBJ1-2
v_call: TRBV6-5
d_call: TRBD1
clone_size: -
cdr3_aa: CASSTEDRGPSGYTF
cdr3_nt: TGTGCCAGCAGTACCGAGGACAGGGGGCCTAGCGGCTACACCTTC

cdr3_length: 18
j_call: TRBJ2-1
v_call: TRBV7-6
d_call: TRBD2
clone_size: -
cdr3_aa: CASSLIAGGDSSYNEQFF
cdr3_nt: TGTGCCAGCAGCTTAATAGCGGGGGGCGATAGCTCCTACAATGAGCAGTTCTTC

cdr3_length: 14
j_call: TRBJ2-7
v_call: TRBV10-3
d_call: TRBD1
clone_size: -
cdr3_aa: CASKQGTGDYEQYF
cdr3_nt: TGTGCCAGCAAGCAAGGGACAGGGGACTACGAGCAGTACTTC

cdr3_length: 14
j_call: TRBJ2-7
v_call: TRBV7-9
d_call: -
clone_size: -
cdr3_aa: CASSPPLDRDEQYF
cdr3_nt: TGTGCCAGCAGCCCACCCCTAGATCGGGACGAGCAGTACTTC

cdr3_length: 14
j_call: TRBJ2-3
v_call: TRBV5-1
d_call: -
clone_size: -
cdr3_aa: CASSLGGVGDTQYF
cdr3_nt: TGCGCCAGCAGCTTAGGCGGGGTGGGGGATACGCAGTATTTT

cdr3_length: 15
j_call: TRBJ2-7
v_call: TRBV9
d_call: -
clone_size: -
cdr3_aa: CASSVSGAGTYEQYF
cdr3_nt: TGTGCCAGCAGCGTCTCCGGGGCGGGAACCTACGAGCAGTACTTC

cdr3_length: 17
j_call: TRBJ1-4
v_call: TRBV7-2
d_call: TRBD1
clone_size: once
cdr3_aa: CASSLFRAGTGREKLFF
cdr3_nt: TGTGCCAGCAGCTTATTTAGGGCTGGGACAGGACGCGAAAAACTGTTTTTT

cdr3_length: 14
j_call: TRBJ2-1
v_call: TRBV6-5
d_call: -
clone_size: -
cdr3_aa: CASSNTGWYNEQFF
cdr3_nt: TGTGCCAGCAGTAATACAGGGTGGTATAATGAGCAGTTCTTC

cdr3_length: 15
j_call: TRBJ2-2
v_call: TRBV18
d_call: TRBD1
clone_size: once
cdr3_aa: CASSPGTGLPGELFF
cdr3_nt: TGTGCCAGCTCACCCGGGACAGGGCTTCCCGGGGAGCTGTTTTTT

cdr3_length: 18
j_call: TRBJ1-6
v_call: TRBV5-1
d_call: -
clone_size: -
cdr3_aa: CASSPGTAGIGGNSPLHF
cdr3_nt: TGCGCCAGCAGCCCCGGGACTGCGGGAATCGGAGGGAATTCACCCCTCCACTTT

cdr3_length: 19
j_call: TRBJ2-6
v_call: TRBV6-1
d_call: TRBD1
clone_size: -
cdr3_aa: CASSVLGQGAPAGANVLTF
cdr3_nt: TGTGCCAGCAGTGTACTCGGACAGGGGGCCCCAGCGGGGGCCAACGTCCTGACTTTC

cdr3_length: 18
j_call: TRBJ2-2
v_call: TRBV19
d_call: TRBD2
clone_size: -
cdr3_aa: CASTAKGGGGARTGELFF
cdr3_nt: TGTGCCAGTACCGCCAAGGGTGGCGGGGGGGCCCGCACCGGGGAGCTGTTTTTT

cdr3_length: 15
j_call: TRBJ2-7
v_call: TRBV6-8
d_call: -
clone_size: -
cdr3_aa: CASRQGHVALYEQYF
cdr3_nt: TGTGCCAGCAGACAGGGACATGTTGCCCTCTACGAGCAGTACTTC

cdr3_length: 14
j_call: TRBJ2-2
v_call: TRBV5-1
d_call: -
clone_size: -
cdr3_aa: CASSRDTQGGELFF
cdr3_nt: TGCGCCAGCAGCCGGGACACCCAGGGCGGGGAGCTGTTTTTT

cdr3_length: 14
j_call: TRBJ1-2
v_call: TRBV2
d_call: TRBD1
clone_size: once
cdr3_aa: CASRPIGTGDGYTF
cdr3_nt: TGTGCCAGCAGACCCATTGGGACAGGGGATGGCTACACCTTC

cdr3_length: 17
j_call: TRBJ2-5
v_call: TRBV5-1
d_call: TRBD2
clone_size: -
cdr3_aa: CASSLRPAGIRQETQYF
cdr3_nt: TGCGCCAGCAGCTTGCGGCCAGCGGGGATCCGCCAAGAGACCCAGTACTTC

cdr3_length: 14
j_call: TRBJ1-1
v_call: TRBV6-4
d_call: TRBD1
clone_size: few
cdr3_aa: CASSDGTGGTEAFF
cdr3_nt: TGTGCCAGCAGTGACGGGACAGGGGGCACTGAAGCTTTCTTT

cdr3_length: 12
j_call: TRBJ2-7
v_call: TRBV28
d_call: -
clone_size: -
cdr3_aa: CASSLIGGEQYF
cdr3_nt: TGTGCCAGCAGTTTAATCGGGGGCGAGCAGTACTTC

cdr3_length: 15
j_call: TRBJ1-1
v_call: TRBV27
d_call: TRBD1
clone_size: -
cdr3_aa: CASSSWTGENTEAFF
cdr3_nt: TGTGCCAGCAGTTCCTGGACAGGAGAGAACACTGAAGCTTTCTTT

cdr3_length: 16
j_call: TRBJ2-3
v_call: TRBV7-6
d_call: -
clone_size: -
cdr3_aa: CASSLAVQQLADTQYF
cdr3_nt: TGTGCCAGCAGCTTAGCGGTACAGCAATTGGCAGATACGCAGTATTTT

cdr3_length: 15
j_call: TRBJ2-3
v_call: TRBV28
d_call: TRBD2
clone_size: -
cdr3_aa: CASKAGGAGTDTQYF
cdr3_nt: TGTGCCAGCAAGGCGGGGGGGGCGGGCACAGATACGCAGTATTTT

cdr3_length: 15
j_call: TRBJ2-7
v_call: TRBV25-1
d_call: TRBD2
clone_size: -
cdr3_aa: CASSISGGPSYEQYF
cdr3_nt: TGTGCCAGCAGTATCAGCGGGGGGCCCTCCTACGAGCAGTACTTC

cdr3_length: 13
j_call: TRBJ1-2
v_call: TRBV18
d_call: -
clone_size: -
cdr3_aa: CASSPSTGEGYTF
cdr3_nt: TGTGCCAGCTCACCGAGTACGGGGGAAGGCTACACCTTC

cdr3_length: 15
j_call: TRBJ1-6
v_call: TRBV6-6
d_call: TRBD1
clone_size: -
cdr3_aa: CASSFSGQGGSPLHF
cdr3_nt: TGTGCCAGCAGCTTCTCGGGACAGGGCGGCTCACCCCTCCACTTT